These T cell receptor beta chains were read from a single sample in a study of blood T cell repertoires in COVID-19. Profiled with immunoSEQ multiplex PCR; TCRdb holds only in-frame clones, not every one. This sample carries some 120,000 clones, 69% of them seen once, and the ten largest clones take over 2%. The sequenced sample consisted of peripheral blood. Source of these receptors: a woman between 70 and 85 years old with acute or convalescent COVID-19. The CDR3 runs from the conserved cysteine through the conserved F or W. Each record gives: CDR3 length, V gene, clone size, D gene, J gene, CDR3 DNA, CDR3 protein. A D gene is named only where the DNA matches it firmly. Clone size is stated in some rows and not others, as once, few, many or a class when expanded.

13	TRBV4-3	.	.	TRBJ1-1	TGCGCCAGCACCAGGGATATGAACACTGAAGCTTTCTTT	CASTRDMNTEAFF
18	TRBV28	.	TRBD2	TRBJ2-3	TGTGCCAGCAGTTCCCTATGGACTAGCGGGACTTCCACAGATACGCAGTATTTT	CASSSLWTSGTSTDTQYF
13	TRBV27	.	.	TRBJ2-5	TGTGCCAGCACCTCCGCGGACCAAGAGACCCAGTACTTC	CASTSADQETQYF
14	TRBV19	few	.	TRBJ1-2	TGTGCCAGTACAGACAACGGGGATTTATATGGCTACACCTTC	CASTDNGDLYGYTF
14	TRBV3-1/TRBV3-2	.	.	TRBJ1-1	TGTGCCAGCAGCCAAGACAGGGCGAACACTGAAGCTTTCTTT	CASSQDRANTEAFF
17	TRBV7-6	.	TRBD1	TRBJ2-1	TGTGCCAGCAGCTTAGAGGGACAGGGTTCCCTCTACAATGAGCAGTTCTTC	CASSLEGQGSLYNEQFF
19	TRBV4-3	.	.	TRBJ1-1	TGCGCCAGCAGCCTCTACTTATCAGGGCTGACAGGAGGGAACACTGAAGCTTTCTTT	CASSLYLSGLTGGNTEAFF
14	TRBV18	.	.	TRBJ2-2	TGTGCCAGCTCCCAAGCGGCCCTTAAGGGGGAGCTGTTTTTT	CASSQAALKGELFF
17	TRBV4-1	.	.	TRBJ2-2	TGCGCCAGCAGCCAAGATCCGGGCGGGATTAACACCGGGGAGCTGTTTTTT	CASSQDPGGINTGELFF
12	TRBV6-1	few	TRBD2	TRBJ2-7	TGTGCCAGCAGTGAATTAGCGGGGACGCAGTACTTC	CASSELAGTQYF
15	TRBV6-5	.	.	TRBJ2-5	TGTGCCAGCAAAATCGCGGAGGTGCTACAAGAGACCCAGTACTTC	CASKIAEVLQETQYF
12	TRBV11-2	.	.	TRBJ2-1	TGTGCCAGCAGCCCGAGGGACAATGAGCAGTTCTTC	CASSPRDNEQFF
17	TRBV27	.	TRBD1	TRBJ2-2	TGTGCCAGCAGTTGGTACTGGACAGGGTCTAACACCGGGGAGCTGTTTTTT	CASSWYWTGSNTGELFF
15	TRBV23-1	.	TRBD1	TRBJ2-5	TGCGCCAGCAGTCCTCCTGGACAGGGGCAAGAGACCCAGTACTTC	CASSPPGQGQETQYF
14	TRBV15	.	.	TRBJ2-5	TGTGCCACCAGTTCTAACCTAGGATGGGAGACCCAGTACTTC	CATSSNLGWETQYF
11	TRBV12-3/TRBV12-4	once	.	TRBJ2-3	TGTGCCAGCAGTTTTGCGGATACGCAGTATTTT	CASSFADTQYF
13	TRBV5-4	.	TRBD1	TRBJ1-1	TGTGCCAGCAGCCGACAGGGTGGGGCTGAAGCTTTCTTT	CASSRQGGAEAFF
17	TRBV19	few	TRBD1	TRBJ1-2	TGTGCCAGTAGTCCCGGCGGTCCAGGGGGCATTAACTATGGCTACACCTTC	CASSPGGPGGINYGYTF
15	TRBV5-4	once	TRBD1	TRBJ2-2	TGTGCCAGCAGCGGTGGGACAGGGGGCACCGGGGAGCTGTTTTTT	CASSGGTGGTGELFF
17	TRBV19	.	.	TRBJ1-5	TGTGCCAGTAGCTCCCCCCCCGGGATAACACCGGATCAGCCCCAGCATTTT	CASSSPPGITPDQPQHF
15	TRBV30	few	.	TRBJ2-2	TGTGCCTGGAACCCCCTGGGCAAAAACACCGGGGAGCTGTTTTTT	CAWNPLGKNTGELFF
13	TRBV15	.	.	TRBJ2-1	TGTGCCACCAGCAGAGATAATCCCAATGAGCAGTTCTTC	CATSRDNPNEQFF
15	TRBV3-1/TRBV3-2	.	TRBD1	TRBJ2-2	TGTGCCAGCAGCCGCCGGACAGGGGATACCGGGGAGCTGTTTTTT	CASSRRTGDTGELFF
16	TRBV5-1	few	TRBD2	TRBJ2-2	TGCGCCAGCAGCATTAGCGGGGGGGCGAACACCGGGGAGCTGTTTTTT	CASSISGGANTGELFF
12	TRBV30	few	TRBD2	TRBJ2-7	TGTGCCTGGAGTAGGCGGGAGTTAGGGCAGTACTTC	CAWSRRELGQYF
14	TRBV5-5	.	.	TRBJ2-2	TGTGCCAGCAGCTTGGGACAACACACCGGGGAGCTGTTTTTT	CASSLGQHTGELFF
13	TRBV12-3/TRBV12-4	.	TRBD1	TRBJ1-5	TGTGCCAGCAGTTTAACAGGGGATCAGCCCCAGCATTTT	CASSLTGDQPQHF
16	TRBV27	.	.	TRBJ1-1	TGTGCCAGCAGTCTCTCGACAGTGAAAAGAAACACTGAAGCTTTCTTT	CASSLSTVKRNTEAFF
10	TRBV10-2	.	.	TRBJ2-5	TGCGCCAGCACCCGGGAGACCCAGTACTTC	CASTRETQYF
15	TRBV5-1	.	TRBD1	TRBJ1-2	TGCGCCAGCAGCCCAATGGGACAGGGCCACTATGGCTACACCTTC	CASSPMGQGHYGYTF
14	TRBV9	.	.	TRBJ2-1	TGTGCCAGCAGCGCAAGGGGGTACTACAATGAGCAGTTCTTC	CASSARGYYNEQFF
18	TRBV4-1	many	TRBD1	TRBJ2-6	TGCGCCAGCAGCCAGACAGGGGGCGCGGTTACTGGGGCCAACGTCCTGACTTTC	CASSQTGGAVTGANVLTF
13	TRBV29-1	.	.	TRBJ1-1	TGCAGCGTGTTTGAGGTGGCCAACACTGAAGCTTTCTTT	CSVFEVANTEAFF
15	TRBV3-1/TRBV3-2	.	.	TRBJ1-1	TGTGCCAGCAGCCAAGGAGTGGGGAGGCACACTGAAGCTTTCTTT	CASSQGVGRHTEAFF
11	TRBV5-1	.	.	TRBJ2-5	TGCGCCAGCAGCGAGCAAGAGACCCAGTACTTC	CASSEQETQYF
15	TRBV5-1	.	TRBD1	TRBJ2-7	TGCGCCAGCAGCTTGGAGGGACAGCGAAGGAGCGAGCAGTACTTC	CASSLEGQRRSEQYF
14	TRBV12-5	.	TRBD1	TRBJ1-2	TGTGCTAGTGGTTTGGGACAGGGCCGAGAGGGCTACACCTTC	CASGLGQGREGYTF
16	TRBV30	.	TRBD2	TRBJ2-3	TGTGCCTGGGGTCCTCAATACAGCGGGAGGACAGATACGCAGTATTTT	CAWGPQYSGRTDTQYF
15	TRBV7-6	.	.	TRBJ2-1	TGTGCCAGCAGCTTGGTTAGCGGAGAGTACAATGAGCAGTTCTTC	CASSLVSGEYNEQFF
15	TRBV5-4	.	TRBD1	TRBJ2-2	TGTGCCAGCAGCCGGGACAGCGCTACCGCCGGGGAGCTGTTTTTT	CASSRDSATAGELFF
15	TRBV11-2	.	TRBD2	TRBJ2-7	TGTGCCAGCAGCTTAGGAGCTAGCGGGACATACGAGCAGTACTTC	CASSLGASGTYEQYF
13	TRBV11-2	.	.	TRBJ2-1	TGTGCCAGCAGCTTAGTGGTCCCAGATGAGCAGTTCTTC	CASSLVVPDEQFF
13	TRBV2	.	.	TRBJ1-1	TGTGCCAGCCACCGGGACAAGAACACTGAAGCTTTCTTT	CASHRDKNTEAFF
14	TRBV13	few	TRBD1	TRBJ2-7	TGTGCCAGCAGCCGCCGAGACAGGGGCTACGAGCAGTACTTC	CASSRRDRGYEQYF
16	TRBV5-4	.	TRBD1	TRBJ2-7	TGTGCCAGCAGCAAGGGTACCGGGACAGGGGGCTACGAGCAGTACTTC	CASSKGTGTGGYEQYF
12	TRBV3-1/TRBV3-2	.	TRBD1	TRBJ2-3	TGTGCCAGCAGCCTGACAGGGGTCGGGCAGTATTTT	CASSLTGVGQYF
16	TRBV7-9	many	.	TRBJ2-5	TGTGCCAGCAGCTTTTCCACGGGACATGCCTCTGAGACCCAGTACTTC	CASSFSTGHASETQYF